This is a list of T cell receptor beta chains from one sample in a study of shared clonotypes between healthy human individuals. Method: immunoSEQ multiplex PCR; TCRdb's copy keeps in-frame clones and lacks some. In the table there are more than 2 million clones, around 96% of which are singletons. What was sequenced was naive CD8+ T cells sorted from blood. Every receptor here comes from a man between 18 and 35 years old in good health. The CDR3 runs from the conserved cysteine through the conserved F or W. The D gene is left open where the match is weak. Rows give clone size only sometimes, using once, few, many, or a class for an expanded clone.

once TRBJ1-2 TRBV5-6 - TGTGCCAGCAGCTTGGGGGGTACTTACAGCCCCTATGGCTACACCTTC CASSLGGTYSPYGYTF
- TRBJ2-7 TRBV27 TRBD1 TGTGCCAGCAGGTGGGCGGGACAGGGGTGGTACGAGCAGTACTTC CASRWAGQGWYEQYF
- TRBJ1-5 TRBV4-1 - TGCGCCAGCAGCCAAGATGAAGGTTGGGGGTTTCAGCCCCAGCATTTT CASSQDEGWGFQPQHF
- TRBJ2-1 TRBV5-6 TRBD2 TGTGCCAGCAGCTTCATGACTAGCGGGGGGGCATACAATGAGCAGTTCTTC CASSFMTSGGAYNEQFF
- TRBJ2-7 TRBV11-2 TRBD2 TGTGCCAGCAGCGGACTAGCGGGGTACGAGCAGTACTTC CASSGLAGYEQYF
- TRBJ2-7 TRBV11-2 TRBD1 TGTGCCAGCAGCTTAGATAGACAGGGGGGCTACGAGCAGTACTTC CASSLDRQGGYEQYF
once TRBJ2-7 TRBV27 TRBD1 TGTGCCAGCAGTTTTTTAGGACAGGTCTACGAGCAGTACTTC CASSFLGQVYEQYF
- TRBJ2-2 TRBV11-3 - TGTGCCAGCAGCGTCAGCTGGACGAACACCGGGGAGCTGTTTTTT CASSVSWTNTGELFF
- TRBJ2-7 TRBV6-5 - TGTGCCAGCAGTTACTTGGTCGGGGCGCCTGAAGAGCAGTACTTC CASSYLVGAPEEQYF
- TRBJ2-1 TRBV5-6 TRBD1 TGTGCCAGCAGCGGGGGACAGGGGGCCCACAATGAGCAGTTCTTC CASSGGQGAHNEQFF
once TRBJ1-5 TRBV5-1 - TGCGCCAGCAGCCGTGTACGGACAACTTATAGCAATCAGCCCCAGCATTTT CASSRVRTTYSNQPQHF
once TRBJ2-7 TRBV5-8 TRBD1 TGTGCCAGCAGCTTGTTACAGGGGTTCTACGAGCAGTACTTC CASSLLQGFYEQYF
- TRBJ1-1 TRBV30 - TGTGCCTGGTCCGGGGGCAGTGAAGCTTTCTTT CAWSGGSEAFF
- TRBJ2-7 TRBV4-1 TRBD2 TGCGCCAGCAGCCAAGATTGGGAGGCTAGCGGGACCTACGAGCAGTACTTC CASSQDWEASGTYEQYF
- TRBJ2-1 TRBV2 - TGTGCCAGCATGAGAGGGGTGCTTGAGCAGTTCTTC CASMRGVLEQFF
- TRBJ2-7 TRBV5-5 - TGTGCCAGCAGCTTGTTTGCGTCTTACTCCTACGAGCAGTACTTC CASSLFASYSYEQYF
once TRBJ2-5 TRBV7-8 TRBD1 TGTGCCAGCAGCACAGGACAGGGAGAAGAGACCCAGTACTTC CASSTGQGEETQYF
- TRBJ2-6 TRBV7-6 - TGTGCCAGCAGCTTAGTATACGGGGACGGGAACTCTGGGGCCAACGTCCTGACTTTC CASSLVYGDGNSGANVLTF
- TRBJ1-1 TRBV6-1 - TGTGCCAGCAGTGACCCGGGTTGGAGCACTGAAGCTTTCTTT CASSDPGWSTEAFF
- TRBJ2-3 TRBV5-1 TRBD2 TGCGCCAGCAGCTCCGTCCCCCAGGCTAGCGGGAGATCAGATACGCAGTATTTT CASSSVPQASGRSDTQYF
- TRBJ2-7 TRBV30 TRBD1 TGTGCCTGGAGTCCCGGACAGGGGGTGGACGAGCAGTACTTC CAWSPGQGVDEQYF
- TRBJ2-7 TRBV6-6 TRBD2 TGTGCCAGCAGTTACACGGGACTAGTGGGGTACGAGCAGTACTTC CASSYTGLVGYEQYF
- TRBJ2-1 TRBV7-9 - TGTGCCGTCCCGGGGGCTTACAATGAGCAGTTCTTC CAVPGAYNEQFF
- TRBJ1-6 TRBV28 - TGTGCCAGCAGTATGAATCCCGGGACATATCAGGCACCCCTCCACTTT CASSMNPGTYQAPLHF
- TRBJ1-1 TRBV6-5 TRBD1 TGTGCCAGCAGTTACGGACAGGGGTACGGCGCTGAAGCTTTCTTT CASSYGQGYGAEAFF
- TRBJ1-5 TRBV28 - TGTGCCAGCAGTTTAGGTTCCGGTTTGGGGGCAAATCAGCCCCAGCATTTT CASSLGSGLGANQPQHF